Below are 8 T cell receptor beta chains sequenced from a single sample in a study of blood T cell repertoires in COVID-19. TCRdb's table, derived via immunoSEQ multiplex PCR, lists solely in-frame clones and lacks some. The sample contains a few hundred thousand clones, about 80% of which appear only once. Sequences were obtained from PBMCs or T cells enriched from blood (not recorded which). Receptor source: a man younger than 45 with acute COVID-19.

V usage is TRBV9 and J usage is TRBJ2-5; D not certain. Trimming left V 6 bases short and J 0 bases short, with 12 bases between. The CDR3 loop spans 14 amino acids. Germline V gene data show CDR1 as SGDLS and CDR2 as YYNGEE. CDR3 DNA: TGTGCCAGCACCCCAAGCATCAACCAAGAGACCCAGTACTTC. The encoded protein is CASTPSINQETQYF.

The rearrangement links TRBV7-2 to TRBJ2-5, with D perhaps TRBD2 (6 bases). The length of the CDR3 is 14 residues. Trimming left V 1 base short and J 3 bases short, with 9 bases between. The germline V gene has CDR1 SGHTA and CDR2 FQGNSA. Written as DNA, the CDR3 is TGTGCCAGCAGCTTAGTTCCTAGCGAAGAGACCCAGTACTTC. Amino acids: CASSLVPSEETQYF. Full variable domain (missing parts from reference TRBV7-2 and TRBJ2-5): GAGVSQSPSNKVTEKGKDVELRCDPISGHTALYWYRQSLGQGLEFLIYFQGNSAPDKSGLPSDRFSAERTGGSVSTLTIQRTQQEDSAVYLCASSLVPSEETQYFGPGTRLLVL.

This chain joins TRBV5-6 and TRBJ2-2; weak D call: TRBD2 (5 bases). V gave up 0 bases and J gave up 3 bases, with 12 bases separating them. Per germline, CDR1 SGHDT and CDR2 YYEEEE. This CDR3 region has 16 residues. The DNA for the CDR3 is TGTGCCAGCAGCTTGGAGGGTCGGAGGTACACCGGGGAGCTGTTTTTT. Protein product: CASSLEGRRYTGELFF.

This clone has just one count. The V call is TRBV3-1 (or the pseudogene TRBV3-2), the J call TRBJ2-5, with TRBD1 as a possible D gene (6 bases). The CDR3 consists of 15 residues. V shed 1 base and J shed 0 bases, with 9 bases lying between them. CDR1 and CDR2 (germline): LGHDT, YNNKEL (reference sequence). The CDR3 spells CASSQGRGYQETQYF. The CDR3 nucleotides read TGTGCCAGCAGCCAAGGAAGGGGGTACCAAGAGACCCAGTACTTC.

CDR3 in amino acids: CASSREGQGREKLFF. The CDR3 nucleotides are TGTGCCAGCAGCCGGGAGGGACAGGGTAGAGAAAAACTGTTTTTT. The chain carries TRBV7-2 and TRBJ1-4, with 9 positions matching TRBD1. The CDR3 loop spans 15 amino acids. Germline V gene data show CDR1 as SGHTA and CDR2 as FQGNSA. Trimming took 5 bases from V and 8 from J; bases not matched to a gene: 9.

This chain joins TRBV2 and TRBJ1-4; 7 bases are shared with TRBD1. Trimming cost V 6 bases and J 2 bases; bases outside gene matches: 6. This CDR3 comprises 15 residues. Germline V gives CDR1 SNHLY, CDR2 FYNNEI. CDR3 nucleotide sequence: TGTGCCAGCAGAGACAGGGCGCCCACTAATGAAAAACTGTTTTTT. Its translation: CASRDRAPTNEKLFF.

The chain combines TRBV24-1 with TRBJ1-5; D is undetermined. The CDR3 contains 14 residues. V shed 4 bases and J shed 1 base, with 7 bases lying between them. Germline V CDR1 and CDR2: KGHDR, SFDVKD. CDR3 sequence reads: CATSEAKSNQPQHF. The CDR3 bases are TGTGCCACCAGTGAAGCCAAGAGCAATCAGCCCCAGCATTTT.

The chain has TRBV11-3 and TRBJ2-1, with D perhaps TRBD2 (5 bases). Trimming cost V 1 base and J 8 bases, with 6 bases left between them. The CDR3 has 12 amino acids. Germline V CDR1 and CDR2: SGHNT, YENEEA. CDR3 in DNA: TGTGCCAGCAGCTTAGTCGGGGATGAGCAGTTCTTC. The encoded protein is CASSLVGDEQFF.